Listed here are 24 T cell receptor beta chains from one sample, sequenced in a study of blood T cell repertoires in COVID-19. Data came from immunoSEQ multiplex PCR; TCRdb stores just in-frame clones and leaves some out. The table includes over 60,000 clones, 65% to 90% detected once. Input material: peripheral blood. These receptors all come from an older man with active COVID-19.

The genes are TRBV28 and TRBJ2-1, with 8 positions matching TRBD2. CDR3 length: 15 amino acids. Per the germline V gene, CDR1 is MDHEN and CDR2 is SYDVKM. The V segment lost 3 bases and the J segment 9 bases; nucleotides outside the gene matches: 10. The CDR3 region is CASSFWTSRRSEQFF. For the CDR3, the DNA is TGTGCCAGCAGTTTTTGGACTAGCAGGAGAAGTGAGCAGTTCTTC. Based on the CDR3 plus reference TRBV28 and TRBJ2-1, the full variable domain is DVKVTQSSRYLVKRTGEKVFLECVQDMDHENMFWYRQDPGLGLRLIYFSYDVKMKEKGDIPEGYSVSREKKERFSLILESASTNQTSMYLCASSFWTSRRSEQFFGPGTRLTVL.

Here the CDR3 reads CASSVTSGGAQGTDTQYF. DNA for the CDR3: TGTGCCAGCAGCGTTACTAGCGGGGGGGCCCAAGGCACAGATACGCAGTATTTT. The chain has TRBV9 and TRBJ2-3; TRBD2 matches at 13 bases. The CDR3 loop spans 18 amino acids. Trimming took 2 bases from V and 1 from J; bases not matched to a gene: 7. Germline lookup yields CDR1 SGDLS and CDR2 YYNGEE.

This clone was detected only a few times. The rearrangement joins TRBV9 to TRBJ2-3; 14 nucleotides match TRBD2. The CDR3 is 18 residues long. The V gene end was trimmed by 4 bases and the J gene end by 5 bases; junction bases not matched to a gene: 12. Germline assignment: CDR1 SGDLS and CDR2 YYNGEE. CDR3 in DNA: TGTGCCAGCAGCCCCATGACCCCGGGACTAGCGGGAGAAGATACGCAGTATTTT. It specifies CASSPMTPGLAGEDTQYF. The full variable domain, completed using reference TRBV9 and TRBJ2-3, is DSGVTQTPKHLITATGQRVTLRCSPRSGDLSVYWYQQSLDQGLQFLIQYYNGEERAKGNILERFSAQQFPDLHSELNLSSLELGDSALYFCASSPMTPGLAGEDTQYFGPGTRLTVL.

The chain has TRBV5-1 and TRBJ2-7, with a tentative D call TRBD2 (7 bases). The CDR3 is made up of 16 amino acids. Germline CDR1 and CDR2: SGHRS and YFSETQ. Trimming cost V 4 bases and J 0 bases, with 17 bases left between them. The CDR3 DNA reads TGCGCCAGCAGCCCCAGGGGAGCGGGGAGCTCCTACGAGCAGTACTTC. Its protein product is CASSPRGAGSSYEQYF.

The genes are TRBV4-3 and TRBJ2-1, with D possibly matching TRBD2 (6 bases). The CDR3 contains 15 residues. Looked up from germline, CDR1 is LGHNA and CDR2 is YSLEER. V lost 0 bases and J 7 bases, leaving 13 bases between the germline ends. The CDR3 DNA sequence: TGCGCCAGCAGCCAAGATCGGACGGGAGCGAATGAGCAGTTCTTC. This encodes CASSQDRTGANEQFF.

This clone has a handful of counts. The chain employs TRBV5-1 and TRBJ2-7, with D possibly TRBD2 on 6 matching bases. Germline lookup yields CDR1 SGHRS and CDR2 YFSETQ. The CDR3 consists of 13 residues. V shed 4 bases and J shed 2 bases, with 10 bases lying between them. The DNA of the CDR3 is TGCGCCAGCAGCAGCCTAGCGACCTACGAGCAGTACTTC. Its translation is CASSSLATYEQYF. Full variable domain (rest looked up from reference TRBV5-1 and TRBJ2-7): KAGVTQTPRYLIKTRGQQVTLSCSPISGHRSVSWYQQTPGQGLQFLFEYFSETQRNKGNFPGRFSGRQFSNSRSEMNVSTLELGDSALYLCASSSLATYEQYFGPGTRLTVT.

The chain carries TRBV6-5 and TRBJ1-1; a possible D gene is TRBD1 (6 bases). Trimming cost V 8 bases and J 2 bases, with 12 bases left between them. CDR1 and CDR2 (germline): MNHEY, SVGAGI. This CDR3 is 13 amino acids long. In DNA form, the CDR3 reads TGTGCCAGCCGTTGGGACATAAACACTGAAGCTTTCTTT. Amino acid sequence: CASRWDINTEAFF.

This chain uses TRBV9 with TRBJ2-5; 7 nucleotides line up with TRBD2. Germline V gene sequence: CDR1 SGDLS, CDR2 YYNGEE. This CDR3 is built from 15 residues. J gave up 5 bases and V 2 bases, and 9 bases lay outside the gene matches. This CDR3 reads CASSVGGSTWETQYF. CDR3 bases: TGTGCCAGCAGCGTGGGCGGGAGTACATGGGAGACCCAGTACTTC.

The count of this clone is one. The gene calls are TRBV4-3 and TRBJ1-4; tentatively, D is TRBD1 (6 bases). V was clipped by 0 bases and J by 8 bases, with 22 bases between them. In germline, CDR1 is LGHNA, CDR2 YSLEER. This CDR3 is built from 18 residues. This CDR3 reads CASSQDRSGTRGDEKLFF. DNA for the CDR3: TGCGCCAGCAGCCAAGATAGGTCGGGGACACGCGGTGACGAAAAACTGTTTTTT.

The chain uses TRBV2 and TRBJ1-5, with 7 bases identical to TRBD1. The germline V gene encodes CDR1 SNHLY and CDR2 FYNNEI. The V segment lost 6 bases and the J segment 3 bases; nucleotides outside the gene matches: 5. The CDR3 is 14 amino acids. The chain's CDR3 is CASSRDRTNQPQHF. DNA of the CDR3: TGTGCCAGCAGCCGGGACAGAACCAATCAGCCCCAGCATTTT.

The chain joins TRBV6-1 to TRBJ1-5; D possibly corresponds to TRBD1 (6 bases). V dropped 4 bases and J dropped 3 bases, with 16 bases sitting between them. Germline-derived CDR1 and CDR2 are MNHNS and SASEGT. The CDR3 is 16 residues long. The CDR3 spells CASSGPGRGNNQPQHF. In DNA form, the CDR3 reads TGTGCCAGCAGTGGGCCGGGCAGGGGAAACAATCAGCCCCAGCATTTT.

The table lists this clone with many counts. The chain links TRBV5-8 to TRBJ1-2, with TRBD1 as a possible D gene (6 bases). This CDR3 region has 15 residues. The V and J ends lost 6 bases and 8 bases respectively, with 23 bases between them. Per the germline V gene, CDR1 is SGHTS and CDR2 is YDEGEE. CDR3 DNA: TGTGCCAGCATCGTAACCGGGACAAGTCCTTGGGGCTACACCTTC. Translating it yields CASIVTGTSPWGYTF.

The V and J genes are TRBV29-1 and TRBJ2-2; perhaps TRBD1 as D (5 bases). This CDR3 contains 13 residues. Germline CDR1 SQVTM, CDR2 ANQGSEA. CDR3 DNA: TGCACCGCCGAGCAGGGTAACACCGGGGAGCTGTTTTTT. Residues: CTAEQGNTGELFF.

The V gene is TRBV9, the J gene TRBJ1-4, with a weak D call TRBD1 (6 bases). CDR3 length equals 15 residues. Trimming removed 3 bases from V and 3 bases from J, with 12 bases in between. Germline CDR1 SGDLS, CDR2 YYNGEE. The CDR3 sequence is CASSAGGAANEKLFF. CDR3 DNA: TGTGCCAGCAGCGCCGGGGGGGCGGCTAATGAAAAACTGTTTTTT.

The chain uses TRBV10-3 and TRBJ2-1; 9 nucleotides align to TRBD2. This CDR3 is built from 15 residues. V was pared by 5 bases and J by 3 bases, with 5 bases of the junction left unmatched. CDR1 and CDR2 (germline): ENHRY, SYGVKD. The CDR3 reads CAISSGGRNYNEQFF. The CDR3 nucleotides are TGTGCCATCAGTAGCGGGGGGAGAAACTACAATGAGCAGTTCTTC.

The V gene is TRBV7-9, the J gene TRBJ1-5, with 12 bases lining up with TRBD1. The CDR3 has 18 amino acids. Germline trimming cut 2 bases from V and 4 bases from J; bases unmatched to any gene: 9. Germline V gene data show CDR1 as SEHNR and CDR2 as FQNEAQ (reference sequence). The CDR3 loop reads CASSLYKGQGAKNQPQHF. The DNA for the CDR3 is TGTGCCAGCAGCTTATACAAGGGACAGGGGGCTAAGAATCAGCCCCAGCATTTT.

This clone was observed a few times. The chain couples TRBV5-5 to TRBJ2-5, with a possible D match to TRBD2 (6 bases). The CDR3 is made up of 14 amino acids. Germline CDR1 SGHKS, CDR2 YYEKEE (reference sequence). With 0 bases removed from V and 1 base from J, the gap between germline ends came to 7 bases. The CDR3 DNA reads TGTGCCAGCAGCTTGGCCGGGAGCCAAGAGACCCAGTACTTC. Translation: CASSLAGSQETQYF.

This clone was recorded many times. The chain carries TRBV7-9 and TRBJ2-7; 10 nucleotides line up with TRBD2. CDR1 and CDR2 (germline): SEHNR, FQNEAQ (reference sequence). V lost 5 bases to trimming and J lost 4 bases; unmatched junction nucleotides: 14. This CDR3 has 17 residues. The CDR3 bases are TGTGCCAGCAGCCCCCGGGCGCTAGCGGGAGCATTATACGAGCAGTACTTC. Its translation: CASSPRALAGALYEQYF.

The chain has TRBV7-2 and TRBJ2-7; TRBD1 might be the D (6 bases). Trimming shortened V by 2 bases and J by 5 bases, and 10 bases separated the two germline ends. This CDR3 has 13 amino acids. The germline V gene has CDR1 SGHTA and CDR2 FQGNSA. Here the CDR3 reads CASSLTGLNEQYF. The DNA of the CDR3 is TGTGCCAGCAGCTTAACAGGGCTCAACGAGCAGTACTTC.

The chain combines TRBV19 with TRBJ1-2; 7 bases map to TRBD1. CDR3 size: 15 residues. The V segment lost 7 bases and the J segment 8 bases; nucleotides outside the gene matches: 16. Germline V gives CDR1 LNHDA, CDR2 SQIVND (reference sequence). The DNA for the CDR3 is TGTGCCAGTACTCGGCAACAGGGGAATCCGGGAGGCTACACCTTC. Encoded protein: CASTRQQGNPGGYTF.

DNA of the CDR3: TGCGCCAGCAGAAGTACCCAGGGTGTGACCTACGAGCAGTACTTC. This codes for CASRSTQGVTYEQYF. The V gene is TRBV5-1, the J gene TRBJ2-7, with D possibly being TRBD1 (5 bases). The CDR3 contains 15 residues. Trimming removed 5 bases from V and 2 bases from J, with 17 bases in between. Germline V gives CDR1 SGHRS, CDR2 YFSETQ.

This clone was counted only a few times. This chain links TRBV6-5 with TRBJ2-3, with 9 bases lining up with TRBD2. Germline trimming cut 6 bases from V and 5 bases from J; bases unmatched to any gene: 6. CDR3 length: 14 residues. The germline V gene encodes CDR1 MNHEY and CDR2 SVGAGI. The CDR3 bases are TGTGCCAGCAGCGATAGCGGGGGCAAAGATACGCAGTATTTT. This translates into CASSDSGGKDTQYF.

The J gene is TRBJ1-4, the V gene TRBV9; 8 bases agree with TRBD1. CDR3 length equals 15 residues. V dropped 4 bases and J dropped 8; count of bases not matched to a gene: 10. Germline V gives CDR1 SGDLS, CDR2 YYNGEE. The CDR3 loop is CASSPNRGKGEKLFF. The CDR3 nucleotides read TGTGCCAGCAGCCCGAACAGGGGGAAGGGGGAAAAACTGTTTTTT.

In DNA, the CDR3 is TGTGCCAGCAGTTTGGGACAGGGGGCCCGTGGCTACACCTTC. The encoded protein is CASSLGQGARGYTF. The gene calls are TRBV13 and TRBJ1-2, with 12 bases lining up with TRBD1. Looked up from germline, CDR1 is PRHDT and CDR2 is FYEKMQ (reference sequence). This CDR3 contains 14 residues. With V trimmed by 6 bases and J by 7 bases, 6 bases remained unmatched.